The rows below give T cell receptor beta chains drawn from one sample of a study of vaccination effects on CD4 cells after COVID-19. These receptors' antigens are unknown. The protocol was immunoSEQ multiplex PCR, while the TCRdb copy is restricted to in-frame clones and leaves out a portion. The data contain around 79,000 clones, approximately 81% of them singletons. This specimen was CD4+ T cells from PBMCs cultured with HCoV-229E spike peptides, taken before COVID-19 vaccination. The receptors were sampled from a human donor who received a COVID-19 vaccine. The CDR3 runs from the conserved cysteine through the conserved F or W. The D gene is left open where the match is weak. Rows may omit the clone size; those that give it use once, few, many or a size class.

j_call | v_call | clone_size | d_call | cdr3_aa | cdr3_nt
TRBJ2-5 | TRBV28 | . | . | CASKMDPRQETQYF | TGTGCCAGCAAGATGGACCCCCGCCAGGAGACCCAGTACTTC
TRBJ2-3 | TRBV30 | . | TRBD1 | CAWTQLRTGSTDTQYF | TGTGCCTGGACCCAACTCCGGACAGGGAGCACAGATACGCAGTATTTT
TRBJ1-1 | TRBV29-1 | . | . | CSVRDEGTEAFF | TGCAGCGTCAGGGACGAGGGCACTGAAGCTTTCTTT
TRBJ2-5 | TRBV19 | . | TRBD2 | CASRERPGLAGATWETQYF | TGTGCGAGTAGGGAGCGTCCGGGACTAGCGGGGGCCACTTGGGAGACCCAGTACTTC
TRBJ1-1 | TRBV11-2 | . | . | CASSLEVGRNTEAFF | TGTGCCAGCAGCTTAGAAGTGGGCAGGAACACTGAAGCTTTCTTT
TRBJ2-3 | TRBV5-4 | . | . | CASSPEMGADTQYF | TGTGCCAGCAGCCCCGAGATGGGGGCAGATACGCAGTATTTT
TRBJ2-5 | TRBV11-2 | . | TRBD1 | CASSLAQGAWETQYF | TGTGCCAGCAGCTTGGCACAGGGGGCGTGGGAGACCCAGTACTTC
TRBJ2-6 | TRBV7-9 | few | . | CASSLLLGRLYSGANVLTF | TGTGCCAGCAGCTTACTCCTTGGACGCCTTTATTCTGGGGCCAACGTCCTGACTTTC
TRBJ2-3 | TRBV19 | . | TRBD2 | CASSIMLAGDTDTQYF | TGTGCCAGTAGTATTATGTTAGCGGGAGATACAGATACGCAGTATTTT
TRBJ2-1 | TRBV7-3 | . | . | CASSLRRNNEQFF | TGTGCCAGCAGCTTAAGACGGAACAATGAGCAGTTCTTC
TRBJ2-2 | TRBV10-3 | few | . | CAISESGNTGELFF | TGTGCCATCAGTGAGTCGGGGAACACCGGGGAGCTGTTTTTT
TRBJ1-2 | TRBV28 | once | . | CASIGGGQKLGYGYTF | TGTGCCAGCATTGGGGGGGGGCAAAAACTTGGCTATGGCTACACCTTC
TRBJ1-1 | TRBV14 | . | . | CASSERGYTEAFF | TGTGCCAGCAGCGAGAGAGGGTACACTGAAGCTTTCTTT
TRBJ2-1 | TRBV24-1 | . | TRBD1 | CATSTLPGQGGYYNEQFF | TGTGCCACCAGTACTTTACCCGGACAGGGTGGGTACTACAATGAGCAGTTCTTC
TRBJ1-1 | TRBV6-5 | . | . | CASSYLRGPEAFF | TGTGCCAGCAGTTACTTGAGGGGTCCTGAAGCTTTCTTT